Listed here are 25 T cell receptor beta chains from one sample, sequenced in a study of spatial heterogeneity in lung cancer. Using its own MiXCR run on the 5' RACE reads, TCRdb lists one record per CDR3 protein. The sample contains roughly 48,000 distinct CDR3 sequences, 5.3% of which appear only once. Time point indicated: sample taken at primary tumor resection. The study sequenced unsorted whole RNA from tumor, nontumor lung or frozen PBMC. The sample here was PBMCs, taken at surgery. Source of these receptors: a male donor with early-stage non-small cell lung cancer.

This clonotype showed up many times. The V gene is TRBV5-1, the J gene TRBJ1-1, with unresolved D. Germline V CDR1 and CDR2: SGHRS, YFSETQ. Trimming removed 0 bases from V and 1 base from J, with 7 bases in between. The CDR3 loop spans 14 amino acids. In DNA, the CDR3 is TGCGCCAGCAGCTTGGGTCAGCAGAACACTGAAGCTTTCTTT. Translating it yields CASSLGQQNTEAFF.

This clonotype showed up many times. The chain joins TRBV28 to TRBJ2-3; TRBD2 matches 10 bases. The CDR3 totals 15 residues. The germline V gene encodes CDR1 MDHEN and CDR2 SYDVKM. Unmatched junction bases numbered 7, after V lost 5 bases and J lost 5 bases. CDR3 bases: TGTGCCAGCAGTGCCGGGACTAGCGTTGTAGATACGCAGTATTTT. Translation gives CASSAGTSVVDTQYF. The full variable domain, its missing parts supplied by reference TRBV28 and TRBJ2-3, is DVKVTQSSRYLVKRTGEKVFLECVQDMDHENMFWYRQDPGLGLRLIYFSYDVKMKEKGDIPEGYSVSREKKERFSLILESASTNQTSMYLCASSAGTSVVDTQYFGPGTRLTVL.

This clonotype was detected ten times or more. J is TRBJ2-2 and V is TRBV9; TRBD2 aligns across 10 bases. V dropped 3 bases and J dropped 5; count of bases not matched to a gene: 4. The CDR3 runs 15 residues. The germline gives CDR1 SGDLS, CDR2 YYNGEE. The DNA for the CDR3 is TGTGCCAGCAGCGGGAGTAGCGGGGGGACCGGGGAGCTGTTTTTT. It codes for CASSGSSGGTGELFF.

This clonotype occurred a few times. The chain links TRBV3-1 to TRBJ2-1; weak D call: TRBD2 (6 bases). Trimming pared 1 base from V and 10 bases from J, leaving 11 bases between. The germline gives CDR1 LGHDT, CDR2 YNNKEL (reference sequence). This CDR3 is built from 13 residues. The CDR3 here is CASSQGALAEQFF. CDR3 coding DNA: TGTGCCAGCAGCCAAGGGGCTCTAGCGGAGCAGTTCTTC.

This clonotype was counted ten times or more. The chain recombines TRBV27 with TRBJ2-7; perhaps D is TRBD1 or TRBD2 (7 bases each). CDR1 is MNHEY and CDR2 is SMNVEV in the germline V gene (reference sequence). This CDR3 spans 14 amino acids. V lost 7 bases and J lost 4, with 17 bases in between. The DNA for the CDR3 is TGTGCCAGCAAACCCAGGGGGGGACTTTACGAGCAGTACTTC. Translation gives CASKPRGGLYEQYF.

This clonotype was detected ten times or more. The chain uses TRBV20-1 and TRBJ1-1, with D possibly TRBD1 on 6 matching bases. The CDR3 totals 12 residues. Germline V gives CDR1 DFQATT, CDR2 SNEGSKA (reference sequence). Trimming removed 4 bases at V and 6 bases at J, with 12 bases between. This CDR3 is CSATRQASEAFF. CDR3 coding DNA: TGCAGTGCTACCAGACAGGCGTCTGAAGCTTTCTTT.

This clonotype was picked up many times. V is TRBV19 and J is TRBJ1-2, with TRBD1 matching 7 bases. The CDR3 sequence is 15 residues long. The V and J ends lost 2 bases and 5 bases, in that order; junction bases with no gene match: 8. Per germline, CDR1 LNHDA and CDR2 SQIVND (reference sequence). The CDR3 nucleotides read TGTGCCAGTAGTATACGAGGACAGGCCACGTATGGCTACACCTTC. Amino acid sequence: CASSIRGQATYGYTF.

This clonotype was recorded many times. CDR3 coding DNA: TGTGCCAGCAGGAACTCCTACGAGCAGTACTTC. This encodes CASRNSYEQYF. The chain recombines TRBV28 with TRBJ2-7; no reliable D call. The CDR3 extends over 11 amino acids. The germline V and J ends were trimmed by 6 bases and 0 bases, with 3 bases remaining between them. The germline V gene has CDR1 MDHEN and CDR2 SYDVKM.

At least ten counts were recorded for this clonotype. The CDR3 nucleotides are TGTGCCAGCAGCTTGGACGCGGGGGCCGAGGAAAAACTGTTTTTT. Its translation is CASSLDAGAEEKLFF. J is TRBJ1-4 and V is TRBV9, with D possibly TRBD1 on 6 matching bases. The germline V and J ends were trimmed by 4 bases and 8 bases, with 18 bases remaining between them. This CDR3 has 15 amino acids. The germline V gene has CDR1 SGDLS and CDR2 YYNGEE.

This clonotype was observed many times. The CDR3 region is CASSPRTGGFSYEQYF. The CDR3 DNA sequence: TGTGCCAGCAGCCCGCGGACAGGGGGTTTTTCCTACGAGCAGTACTTC. The chain combines TRBV9 with TRBJ2-7; 10 nucleotides align to TRBD1. The germline V gene encodes CDR1 SGDLS and CDR2 YYNGEE. This CDR3 is 16 amino acids long. V was pared by 4 bases and J by 1 base, with 8 bases of the junction left unmatched.

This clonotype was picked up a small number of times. As DNA, the CDR3 is TGCGCCAGCAGCCCCGCAGGGGGAACCAAAAACATTCAGTACTTC. Translation: CASSPAGGTKNIQYF. This chain links TRBV4-3 with TRBJ2-4; TRBD1 agrees at 7 bases. The germline V gene has CDR1 LGHNA and CDR2 YSLEER. V dropped 4 bases and J dropped 2; count of bases not matched to a gene: 5. The CDR3 length is 15 residues.

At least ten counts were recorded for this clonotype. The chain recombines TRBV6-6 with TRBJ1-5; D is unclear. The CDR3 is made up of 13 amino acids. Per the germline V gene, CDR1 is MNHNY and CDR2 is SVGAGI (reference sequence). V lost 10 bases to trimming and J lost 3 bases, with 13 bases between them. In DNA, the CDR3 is TGTGCCACCACTCCGAGGTCCAATCAGCCCCAGCATTTT. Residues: CATTPRSNQPQHF.

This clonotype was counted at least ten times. The CDR3 DNA reads TGTGCCAGCAACCCAAGGACAGTTGGGACTAGCGGGACAGATACGCAGTATTTT. This translates into CASNPRTVGTSGTDTQYF. This rearrangement joins TRBV7-8 to TRBJ2-3, with 12 bases fitting TRBD2. V shed 7 bases and J 3 bases; nucleotides not matched to a gene: 14. The CDR3 is made up of 18 amino acids. Germline loops: CDR1 SGHVS, CDR2 FQNEAQ.

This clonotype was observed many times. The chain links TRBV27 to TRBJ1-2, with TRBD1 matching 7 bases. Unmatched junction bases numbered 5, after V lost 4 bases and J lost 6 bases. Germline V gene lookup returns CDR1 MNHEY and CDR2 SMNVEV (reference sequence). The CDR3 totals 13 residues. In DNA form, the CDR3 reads TGTGCCAGCAGTTCGACAGGGAGGGATGGCTACACCTTC. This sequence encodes CASSSTGRDGYTF.

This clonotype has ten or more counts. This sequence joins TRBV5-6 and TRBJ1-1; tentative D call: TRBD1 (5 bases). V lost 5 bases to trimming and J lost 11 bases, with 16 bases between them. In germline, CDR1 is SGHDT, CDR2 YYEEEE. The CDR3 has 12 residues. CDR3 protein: CASSLSGLGAFF. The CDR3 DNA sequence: TGTGCCAGCAGTTTATCGGGACTTGGGGCTTTCTTT.

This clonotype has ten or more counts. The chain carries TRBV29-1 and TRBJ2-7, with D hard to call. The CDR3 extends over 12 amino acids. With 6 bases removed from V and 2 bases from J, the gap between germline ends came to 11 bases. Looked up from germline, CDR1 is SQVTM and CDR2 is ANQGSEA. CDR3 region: CSVADGTYEQYF. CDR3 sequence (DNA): TGCAGCGTGGCCGACGGAACCTACGAGCAGTACTTC.

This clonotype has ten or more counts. Here the CDR3 reads CASSPLGGGGADTQYF. The CDR3 DNA sequence: TGTGCCAGCAGCCCACTTGGGGGAGGAGGTGCAGATACGCAGTATTTT. J is TRBJ2-3 and V is TRBV12-3 or TRBV12-4, with D possibly matching TRBD2 (6 bases). Trimming shortened V by 6 bases and J by 4 bases, and 20 bases separated the two germline ends. The CDR3 loop spans 16 amino acids.

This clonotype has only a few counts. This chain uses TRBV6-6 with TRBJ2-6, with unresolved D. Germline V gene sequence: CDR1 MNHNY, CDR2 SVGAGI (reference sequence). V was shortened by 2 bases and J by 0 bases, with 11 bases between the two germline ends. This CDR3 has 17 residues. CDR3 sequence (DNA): TGTGCCAGCAGTTACGGTGGGCCCCCCTCTGGGGCCAACGTCCTGACTTTC. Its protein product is CASSYGGPPSGANVLTF.

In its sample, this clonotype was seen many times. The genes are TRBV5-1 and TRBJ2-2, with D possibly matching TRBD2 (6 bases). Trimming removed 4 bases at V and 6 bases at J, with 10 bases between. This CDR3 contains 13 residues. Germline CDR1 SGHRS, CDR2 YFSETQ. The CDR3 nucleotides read TGCGCCAGCAGCGTCTCGGGGGCCGGGGAGCTGTTTTTT. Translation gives CASSVSGAGELFF.

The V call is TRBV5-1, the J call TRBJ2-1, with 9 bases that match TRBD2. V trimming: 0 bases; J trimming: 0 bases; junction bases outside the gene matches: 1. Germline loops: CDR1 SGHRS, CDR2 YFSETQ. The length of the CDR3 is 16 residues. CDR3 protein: CASSLGLAVSYNEQFF. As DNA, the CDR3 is TGCGCCAGCAGCTTGGGACTAGCGGTCTCCTACAATGAGCAGTTCTTC.

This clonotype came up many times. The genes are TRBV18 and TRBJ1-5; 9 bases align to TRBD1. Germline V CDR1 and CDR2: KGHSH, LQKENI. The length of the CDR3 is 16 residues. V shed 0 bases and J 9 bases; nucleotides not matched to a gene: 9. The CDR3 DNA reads TGTGCCAGCTCACCACCGGGACAGGGTGAATATGGGCCCCAGCATTTT. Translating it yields CASSPPGQGEYGPQHF.

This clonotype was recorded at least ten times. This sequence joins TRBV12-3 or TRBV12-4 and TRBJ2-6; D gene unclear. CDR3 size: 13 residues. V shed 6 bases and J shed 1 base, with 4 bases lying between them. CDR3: CASRGSGANVLTF. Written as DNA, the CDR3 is TGTGCCAGCAGAGGTTCTGGGGCCAACGTCCTGACTTTC.

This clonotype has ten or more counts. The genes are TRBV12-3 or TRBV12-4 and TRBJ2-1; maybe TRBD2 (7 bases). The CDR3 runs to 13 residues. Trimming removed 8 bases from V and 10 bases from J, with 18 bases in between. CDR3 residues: CASGRGEGKEQFF. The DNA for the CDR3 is TGTGCCAGCGGAAGGGGGGAGGGCAAAGAGCAGTTCTTC.

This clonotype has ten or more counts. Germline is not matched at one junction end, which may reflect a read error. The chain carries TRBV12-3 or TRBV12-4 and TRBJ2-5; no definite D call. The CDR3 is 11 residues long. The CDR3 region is CASSLGETQYF. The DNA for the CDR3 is TGTGCCAGCAGCTTAGGGGAGACCCAGTACTTC.

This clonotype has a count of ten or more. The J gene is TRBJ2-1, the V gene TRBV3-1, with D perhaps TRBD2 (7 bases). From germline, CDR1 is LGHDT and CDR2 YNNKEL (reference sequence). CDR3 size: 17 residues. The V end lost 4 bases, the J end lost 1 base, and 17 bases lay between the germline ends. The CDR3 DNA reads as TGTGCCAGCAGCCGAATGGGAGGGGGGAGGTCCTACAATGAGCAGTTCTTC. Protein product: CASSRMGGGRSYNEQFF.